Below, 12 T cell receptor beta chains from the same sample are listed, as sequenced in a study of shared clonotypes between healthy human individuals. The protocol was immunoSEQ multiplex PCR, while the TCRdb copy is restricted to in-frame clones and leaves out a portion. Among about 1 million clones listed, about three quarters were seen once. Sequencing used memory CD4+ T cells sorted from blood. Subset of the sample: CD45RA-negative fraction. The receptors come from a man in his late teens or twenties in good health.

This clone was seen a few times. The chain couples TRBV6-1 to TRBJ1-5, with D maybe TRBD1 (6 bases). The germline CDR1 and CDR2 sequences are MNHNS and SASEGT. Trimming removed 6 bases from V and 4 bases from J, with 13 bases in between. The CDR3 covers 14 residues. Here the CDR3 reads CASSSRTVNQPQHF. The CDR3 bases are TGTGCCAGCAGCAGTAGGACAGTGAATCAGCCCCAGCATTTT.

In its sample, this clone was seen a few times. The gene calls are TRBV5-1 and TRBJ2-7, with 8 bases aligning to TRBD2. Germline trimming cut 4 bases from V and 4 bases from J; bases unmatched to any gene: 4. There are 13 residues in the CDR3. Germline values: CDR1 SGHRS, CDR2 YFSETQ. CDR3 sequence reads: CASSQGTRYEQYF. CDR3 DNA: TGCGCCAGCAGCCAGGGGACTAGATACGAGCAGTACTTC.

This clone was seen once. V usage is TRBV11-2 and J usage is TRBJ2-3; D assignment may be TRBD1 or TRBD2 (5 bases each). This CDR3 has 15 amino acids. The germline V and J ends were trimmed by 5 bases and 0 bases, with 12 bases remaining between them. Germline-derived CDR1 and CDR2 are SGHAT and FQNNGV. The CDR3 DNA reads as TGTGCCAGCAGCCCAGAGGGACGGAGCACAGATACGCAGTATTTT. It translates to CASSPEGRSTDTQYF. The full variable domain, with the rest looked up from reference TRBV11-2 and TRBJ2-3, is EAGVAQSPRYKIIEKRQSVAFWCNPISGHATLYWYQQILGQGPKLLIQFQNNGVVDDSQLPKDRFSAERLKGVDSTLKIQPAKLEDSAVYLCASSPEGRSTDTQYFGPGTRLTVL.

In this sample, this clone turned up many times. The V call is TRBV6-1, the J call TRBJ2-7, with 8 nucleotides matching TRBD2. CDR3 length: 15 amino acids. Germline CDR1 MNHNS, CDR2 SASEGT. Trimming cost V 6 bases and J 2 bases; bases outside gene matches: 9. DNA for the CDR3: TGTGCCAGCAGACTACATAGCGGGGTGGCCTACGAGCAGTACTTC. Translated, it gives CASRLHSGVAYEQYF.

Concerning this clone itself: Different DNA sequences within this sample yield the same CDR3. This chain uses TRBV6-1 with TRBJ1-2; tentative D call: TRBD1 (5 bases). Germline lookup yields CDR1 MNHNS and CDR2 SASEGT. V shed 3 bases and J shed 5 bases, with 10 bases lying between them. The CDR3 runs 13 residues. For the CDR3, the DNA is TGTGCCAGCAGTGACGGGACCTTTTATGGCTACACCTTC. Residues: CASSDGTFYGYTF.

Of note for this clone: A far larger clone is off by one base, so a read error is likely. Within the sample, other DNA sequences also encode this same CDR3. The chain employs TRBV14 and TRBJ2-7, with D hard to call. V lost 4 bases and J 3 bases, leaving 7 bases between the germline ends. CDR3 length equals 12 residues. Germline V CDR1 and CDR2: SGHDN, FVKESK. CDR3 nucleotide sequence: TGTGCCAGCAGCCTGGACGGCTACGAGCAGTACTTC. Its protein is CASSLDGYEQYF.

This clone was detected once. The rearrangement joins TRBV4-1 to TRBJ2-1; TRBD2 aligns across 8 bases. The CDR3 covers 16 residues. V gave up 2 bases and J gave up 1 base; unmatched junction bases: 4. The germline gives CDR1 MGHRA, CDR2 YSYEKL. The CDR3 bases are TGCGCCAGCAGCCAAAGCGGGAGAGCATCCTACAATGAGCAGTTCTTC. It is translated as CASSQSGRASYNEQFF.

The rearrangement links TRBV12-2 to TRBJ2-7; TRBD1, the D gene given by the table, was not confirmed from the DNA. TRBV12-2 is recorded as a pseudogene. The CDR3 covers 17 residues. Written as DNA, the CDR3 is TGTGCAAGTCGCTTAGCGGCCCCGGGACAGGGGGCGGAGGAGCAGTACTTC. Translating gives CASRLAAPGQGAEEQYF.

In its sample, this clone was seen a few times. The CDR3 region is CASSNNRALAFF. The CDR3 nucleotides are TGTGCCAGCAGTAACAACAGGGCTTTGGCTTTCTTT. The rearrangement joins TRBV6-5 to TRBJ1-1, with D maybe TRBD1 (6 bases). There are 12 residues in the CDR3. Looked up from germline, CDR1 is MNHEY and CDR2 is SVGAGI. V dropped 5 bases and J dropped 11 bases, with 15 bases sitting between them.

V is TRBV6-1 and J is TRBJ2-7, with TRBD1 identical over 10 bases. The ends lost 7 bases at V and 2 bases at J; junction bases unmatched: 8. The CDR3 extends over 15 amino acids. CDR1 and CDR2 from the germline V gene are MNHNS and SASEGT. The CDR3 spells CASTLGGQGTYEQYF. Written as DNA, the CDR3 is TGTGCCAGCACCCTAGGGGGACAGGGGACCTACGAGCAGTACTTC.

This clone occurred a few times. This rearrangement joins TRBV4-2 to TRBJ2-3; possible D gene TRBD2, 6 bases. Trimming removed 2 bases from V and 5 bases from J, with 11 bases in between. Per the germline V gene, CDR1 is LGHNA and CDR2 is YNFKEQ. The CDR3 is made up of 14 amino acids. CDR3 protein: CASSQRRVQDTQYF. The CDR3 nucleotides read TGTGCCAGCAGCCAACGGAGGGTGCAAGATACGCAGTATTTT.

The gene calls are TRBV18 and TRBJ2-3, with TRBD2 matching over 8 bases. Germline V gene data show CDR1 as KGHSH and CDR2 as LQKENI. V lost 0 bases and J lost 0; bases outside the gene matches: 5. There are 17 residues in the CDR3. CDR3 DNA: TGTGCCAGCTCACCACCGTCTTCTAGCGGGAGCACAGATACGCAGTATTTT. Amino acid sequence: CASSPPSSSGSTDTQYF.